Below, one T cell receptor (beta chain) is given with its context. Antigen specificity is unknown. The junction differs from germline at one of its ends, possibly a read error. This specimen belongs to a study of T cells in Graves' hyperthyroidism and ophthalmopathy. Germline V gives CDR1 SEHNR, CDR2 FQNEAQ (reference sequence). This CDR3 has 15 residues. Study findings and constraints: Most clonotypes expanded in thyroid above 0.001 were likewise present in blood.

Amplification of TCR beta CDR3 regions used RNA as the template. The primer set for the first-round RT-PCR of the TCR CDR3 was HTBI. A single record per CDR3 protein comes from TCRdb applying MiXCR to the multiplex PCR reads. This table has 550,000 to 650,000 distinct CDR3 sequences, 14% appearing once. With a duration under 2 months, the hyperthyroidism was newly diagnosed in patients aged 18 to 65. Patients showing uncontrolled infection, other autoimmune disease, pregnancy or lactation were ineligible. Blood sampling occurred at first hyperthyroidism diagnosis, ahead of any ophthalmopathy symptoms.

The chain uses TRBV7-9 and TRBJ2-5; D is unclear. Sequenced: blood. This receptor was identified in a young woman with Graves' hyperthyroidism that later progressed to Graves' ophthalmopathy. The CDR3 coding sequence is TGTGCCAGCGGCTTAGCTGAGACTCTACAAGAGACCCAGTACTTC. Amino acid sequence: CASGLAETLQETQYF.